This T cell receptor (beta chain) came from a study of regulatory T cells in long-lasting Graves disease. Findings of the study overall: TCR diversity in persistent Graves' patients was below that of newly diagnosed ones. TRBV28, TRBJ1-2 and TRBJ2-5 were favored in persistent disease. New patients shared roughly 1,000 public clonotypes, and persistent patients shared more, with 2,741.

Researchers made TCR beta libraries by using iRepertoire HTBI primers and running Arm-PCR on CDR3 regions. One entry per CDR3 protein results from TCRdb running MiXCR on the multiplex PCR reads. The sample lists 400,000 to 500,000 distinct CDR3 sequences, about 21% occurring once. With 4 bases clipped from V and 6 bases from J, the junction kept 7 bases outside the gene matches. Germline values: CDR1 MDHEN, CDR2 SYDVKM. The CDR3 contains 14 residues. This clonotype was detected ten times or more. Its antigen is unidentified. Time point reported: persistent/refractory GD, antithyroid drugs over 5 years with positive TRAb. The authors made the TCR library using RNA they extracted from PBMCs. Patients came from an endocrinology department in Xi'an, China.

Here the sequenced sample was peripheral blood mononuclear cells (PBMCs), taken when the disease was refractory, from a patient treated with antithyroid drugs. This chain links TRBV28 with TRBJ2-7; TRBD1 matches 9 bases. This receptor was obtained from a female donor with Graves disease. CDR3 DNA: TGTGCCAGCAGTTCTCCGGGACAGGGTGGCGAGCAGTACTTC. It encodes CASSSPGQGGEQYF.